The sample holds one count of the clone carrying this T cell receptor (beta chain). This entry is derived from a study of blood T cell repertoires in COVID-19. The overall study: PBMCs, B-cell-depleted T cells, or T cells provided the cDNA or gDNA that made up the material.

V was shortened by 6 bases and J by 2 bases, with 13 bases between the two germline ends. This CDR3 comprises 14 residues. Looked up from germline, CDR1 is KGHSH and CDR2 is LQKENI. Authors' data handling: Cell counts per sample came from amplifying reference gene primers. Data came from immunoSEQ multiplex PCR; TCRdb stores just in-frame clones and leaves some out. V and J calls and clone size are copied from that table; D and trimming were computed from the DNA. Among around 99,000 clones listed, approximately 79% were seen once. This TCR derives from a woman aged 80 or over with active or convalescent COVID-19. Sequencing input: peripheral blood. The genes are TRBV18 and TRBJ1-2; D is uncertain. The CDR3 nucleotides are TGTGCCAGCTCCCACCTAGAGAAAAACTATGGCTACACCTTC. Its translation: CASSHLEKNYGYTF.